This T cell receptor (beta chain) is drawn from a study of radiotherapy plus CTLA-4 blockade in lung cancer. Whole-study results and caveats: Expansion in blood of tumor-derived TCR clones was seen after radiotherapy plus ipilimumab. In blood, early T cell clone dynamics reportedly predicted response best, together with interferon-beta.

Assay: immunoSEQ multiplex PCR; the TCRdb copy retains only in-frame clones and omits some. The top ten clones hold around 8% of a sample with around 45,000 clones, 60% to 80% of them seen once. The CDR3 has 15 amino acids. Germline V lookup: CDR1 SGHTA, CDR2 FQGNSA. Trimming stripped 1 base from V and 1 base from J, with 7 bases between. This clone came up a few times. Its cognate antigen is unknown. The chain uses TRBV7-2 and TRBJ2-2; D might be TRBD1 (5 bases). The receptor's source is a human donor with non-small cell lung cancer who had stable disease on radiotherapy plus ipilimumab. This sample comprised peripheral blood, obtained from a patient treated with radiotherapy plus ipilimumab. CDR3 nucleotides: TGTGCCAGCAGCTTAGGACAGCAGAACACCGGGGAGCTGTTTTTT. Protein: CASSLGQQNTGELFF.